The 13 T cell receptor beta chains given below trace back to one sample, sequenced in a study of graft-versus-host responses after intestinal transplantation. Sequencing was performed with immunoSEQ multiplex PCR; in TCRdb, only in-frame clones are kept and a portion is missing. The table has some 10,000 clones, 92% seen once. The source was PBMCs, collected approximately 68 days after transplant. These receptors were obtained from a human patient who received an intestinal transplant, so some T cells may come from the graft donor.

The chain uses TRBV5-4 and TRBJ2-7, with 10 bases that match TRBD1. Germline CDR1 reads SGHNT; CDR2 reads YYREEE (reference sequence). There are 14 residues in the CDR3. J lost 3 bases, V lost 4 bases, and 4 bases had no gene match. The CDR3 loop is CASSRQGALYEQYF. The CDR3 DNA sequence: TGTGCCAGCAGCCGACAGGGGGCCCTCTACGAGCAGTACTTC.

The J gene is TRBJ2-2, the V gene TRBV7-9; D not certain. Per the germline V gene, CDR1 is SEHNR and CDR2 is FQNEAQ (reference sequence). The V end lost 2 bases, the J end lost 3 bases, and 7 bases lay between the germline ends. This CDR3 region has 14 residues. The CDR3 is CASSLWIYTGELFF. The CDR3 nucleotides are TGTGCCAGCAGCTTATGGATTTACACCGGGGAGCTGTTTTTT.

DNA for the CDR3: TGTGCCAGTAGTATGTATAACGGCAGTCCTGAAGCTTTCTTT. The encoded protein is CASSMYNGSPEAFF. This chain uses TRBV19 with TRBJ1-1; D ambiguous. The V end was cut by 3 bases, the J end by 6 bases, with 14 bases between. Germline V gene lookup returns CDR1 LNHDA and CDR2 SQIVND (reference sequence). The CDR3 runs 14 residues.

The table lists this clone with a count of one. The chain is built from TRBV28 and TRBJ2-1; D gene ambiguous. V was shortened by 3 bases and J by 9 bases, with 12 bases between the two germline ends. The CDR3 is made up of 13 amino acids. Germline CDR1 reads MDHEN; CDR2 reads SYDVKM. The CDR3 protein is CASSLSASGEQFF. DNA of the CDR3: TGTGCCAGCAGTTTGTCAGCCTCTGGTGAGCAGTTCTTC. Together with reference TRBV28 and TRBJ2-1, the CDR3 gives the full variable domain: DVKVTQSSRYLVKRTGEKVFLECVQDMDHENMFWYRQDPGLGLRLIYFSYDVKMKEKGDIPEGYSVSREKKERFSLILESASTNQTSMYLCASSLSASGEQFFGPGTRLTVL.

The CDR3 DNA sequence: TGTGCCAGCGGGGTGGGGGAAGCTTTCTTT. This codes for CASGVGEAFF. The chain combines TRBV28 with TRBJ1-1; D gene unclear. Germline V CDR1 and CDR2: MDHEN, SYDVKM. Trimming shortened V by 8 bases and J by 8 bases, and 9 bases separated the two germline ends. The length of the CDR3 is 10 residues.

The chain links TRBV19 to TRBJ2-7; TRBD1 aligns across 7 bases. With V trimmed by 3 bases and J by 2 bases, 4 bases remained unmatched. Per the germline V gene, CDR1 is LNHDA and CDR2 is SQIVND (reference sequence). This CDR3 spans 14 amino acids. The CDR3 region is CASSIGDSTYEQYF. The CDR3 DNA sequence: TGTGCCAGTAGTATTGGGGACAGCACCTACGAGCAGTACTTC.

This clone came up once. DNA for the CDR3: TGTGCCAGCTTGGGAGGGACCGCGACCACAGATACGCAGTATTTT. Translating gives CASLGGTATTDTQYF. This chain links TRBV2 with TRBJ2-3; 7 bases are shared with TRBD2. The CDR3 sequence is 15 residues long. Losses at the gene ends were 8 bases for V and 2 bases for J; bases not matched to a gene: 10. From germline, CDR1 is SNHLY and CDR2 FYNNEI.

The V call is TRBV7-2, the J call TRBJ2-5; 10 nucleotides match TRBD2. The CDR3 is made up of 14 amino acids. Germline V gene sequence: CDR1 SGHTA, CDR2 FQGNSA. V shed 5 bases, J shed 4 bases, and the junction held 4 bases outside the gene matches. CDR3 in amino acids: CASSLRLAGETQYF. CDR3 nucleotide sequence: TGTGCCAGCAGCCTCCGACTAGCGGGAGAGACCCAGTACTTC.

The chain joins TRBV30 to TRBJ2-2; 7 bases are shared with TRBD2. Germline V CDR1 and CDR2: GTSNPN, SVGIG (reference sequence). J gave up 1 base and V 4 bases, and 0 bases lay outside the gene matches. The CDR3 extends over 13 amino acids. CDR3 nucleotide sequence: TGTGCCTGGACTAGCGGGAACACCGGGGAGCTGTTTTTT. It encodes CAWTSGNTGELFF.

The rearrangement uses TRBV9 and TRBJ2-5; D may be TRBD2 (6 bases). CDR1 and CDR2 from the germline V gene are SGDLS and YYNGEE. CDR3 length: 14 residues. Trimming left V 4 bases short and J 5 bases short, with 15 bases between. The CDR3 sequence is CASSPLGGIETQYF. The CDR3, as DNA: TGTGCCAGCAGCCCACTAGGAGGGATTGAGACCCAGTACTTC.

The CDR3 region has the DNA TGTGCCAGCAGTTTAACGGGGGCCCTTAATTCACCCCTCCACTTT. Translation gives CASSLTGALNSPLHF. J is TRBJ1-6 and V is TRBV28; TRBD1 might be the D (6 bases). Germline V gives CDR1 MDHEN, CDR2 SYDVKM. This CDR3 comprises 15 residues. Trimming stripped 2 bases from V and 6 bases from J, with 11 bases between.

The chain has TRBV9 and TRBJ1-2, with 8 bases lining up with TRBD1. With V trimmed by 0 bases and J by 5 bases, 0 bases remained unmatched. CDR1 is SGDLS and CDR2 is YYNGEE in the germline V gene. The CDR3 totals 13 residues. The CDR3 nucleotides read TGTGCCAGCAGCGTAGGGACAGGGTATGGCTACACCTTC. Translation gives CASSVGTGYGYTF.

CDR3 sequence reads: CAISRGKDRQETQYF. The CDR3 bases are TGTGCCATCAGTAGGGGAAAGGACAGGCAAGAGACCCAGTACTTC. The chain carries TRBV10-3 and TRBJ2-5; 7 positions agree with TRBD1. The ends lost 5 bases at V and 2 bases at J; junction bases unmatched: 8. CDR1 is ENHRY, CDR2 SYGVKD, per germline. This CDR3 has 15 amino acids.